Below, 30 T cell receptor beta chains from the same sample are listed, as sequenced in a study of blood T cell repertoires in COVID-19. Method: immunoSEQ multiplex PCR; TCRdb's copy keeps in-frame clones and lacks some. The sample shows about 80,000 clones, roughly 89% of them seen only once. The sequenced sample consisted of peripheral blood. These receptors were collected from a woman aged 50 to 60 in a cohort sampled during active COVID-19.

V gene TRBV18 combines with J gene TRBJ2-3; 9 nucleotides line up with TRBD2. The CDR3 covers 15 residues. Germline lookup yields CDR1 KGHSH and CDR2 LQKENI. Trimming removed 0 bases from V and 6 bases from J; junction bases left unmatched: 4. CDR3 sequence (DNA): TGTGCCAGCTCACCACCGCGGGGGGGATCGGATACGCAGTATTTT. Protein: CASSPPRGGSDTQYF.

This chain links TRBV6-1 with TRBJ1-2; no firm D call. V lost 0 bases and J lost 5, with 19 bases in between. The CDR3 extends over 17 amino acids. CDR1 MNHNS and CDR2 SASEGT come from the germline V gene. CDR3 nucleotides: TGTGCCAGCAGTGAAGCGCGACTGGAATTCTCCGATTATGGCTACACCTTC. Amino acid sequence: CASSEARLEFSDYGYTF.

This clone was picked up one time. J is TRBJ2-1 and V is TRBV10-3, with a tentative D call TRBD1 (5 bases). The CDR3 extends over 13 amino acids. Germline lookup yields CDR1 ENHRY and CDR2 SYGVKD. V was pared by 3 bases and J by 9 bases, with 12 bases between. The CDR3 bases are TGTGCCATCAGTGAACCGACAGATCCTGAGCAGTTCTTC. Translation: CAISEPTDPEQFF.

This clone was observed once. The CDR3 coding sequence is TGTGCCAGTAGTATCGACAGGGGGGGATCTGAAGCTTTCTTT. Protein sequence: CASSIDRGGSEAFF. The gene calls are TRBV19 and TRBJ1-1, with TRBD1 matching 9 bases. Per the germline V gene, CDR1 is LNHDA and CDR2 is SQIVND (reference sequence). This CDR3 has 14 amino acids. With 3 bases clipped from V and 6 bases from J, the junction kept 5 bases outside the gene matches.

V and J are TRBV3-1 (or the pseudogene TRBV3-2) and TRBJ2-7, with D unresolved. Trimming left V 4 bases short and J 7 bases short, with 8 bases between. This CDR3 has 11 amino acids. Per germline, CDR1 LGHDT and CDR2 YNNKEL (reference sequence). The CDR3 reads CASSRGGEQYF. In nucleotides, the CDR3 is TGTGCCAGCAGCCGAGGTGGTGAGCAGTACTTC.

V usage is TRBV28 and J usage is TRBJ1-6, with D possibly TRBD1 on 6 matching bases. Trimming shortened V by 7 bases and J by 8 bases, and 24 bases separated the two germline ends. The CDR3 loop spans 17 amino acids. Germline CDR1 is MDHEN and CDR2 is SYDVKM. This CDR3 reads CASTLGLGGRGHSPLHF. The CDR3 bases are TGTGCCAGCACCTTAGGGCTCGGTGGCAGGGGACATTCACCCCTCCACTTT.

This rearrangement joins TRBV7-3 to TRBJ2-7; TRBD2 might be the D (5 bases). Germline V gene sequence: CDR1 SGHTA, CDR2 FQGTGA. V gave up 5 bases and J gave up 5 bases, with 13 bases separating them. This CDR3 contains 13 residues. This CDR3 reads CASSPRGRNEQYF. CDR3 sequence (DNA): TGTGCCAGCAGCCCTCGGGGTCGGAACGAGCAGTACTTC.

CDR3 region: CASSATSGRALETQYF. The CDR3 nucleotides are TGTGCCAGCAGCGCCACGAGCGGGAGGGCCCTCGAGACCCAGTACTTC. This chain joins TRBV9 and TRBJ2-5; 10 nucleotides match TRBD2. CDR3 size: 16 residues. The V and J ends lost 3 bases and 5 bases, in that order; junction bases with no gene match: 10. Germline-derived CDR1 and CDR2 are SGDLS and YYNGEE.

This chain joins TRBV14 and TRBJ2-7; D might be TRBD1 (5 bases). CDR1 and CDR2 (germline): SGHDN, FVKESK. Trimming stripped 1 base from V and 0 bases from J, with 10 bases between. The length of the CDR3 is 15 residues. The CDR3 DNA reads TGTGCCAGCAGCCAAGCTAGGGGAAGCTCCTACGAGCAGTACTTC. Encoded protein: CASSQARGSSYEQYF.

The gene calls are TRBV3-1 (or the pseudogene TRBV3-2) and TRBJ1-3; D unresolved. This CDR3 region has 17 residues. The V gene lost 0 bases and the J gene lost 0 bases, with 12 bases spanning the gap. CDR1 is LGHDT and CDR2 is YNNKEL in the germline V gene (reference sequence). CDR3 nucleotide sequence: TGTGCCAGCAGCCAAGATTTGGCAAGAAGCTCTGGAAACACCATATATTTT. Its protein is CASSQDLARSSGNTIYF.

This clone was observed once. V and J are TRBV2 and TRBJ1-5, with TRBD1 matching 7 bases. The CDR3 runs 20 residues. The germline gives CDR1 SNHLY, CDR2 FYNNEI. The trim removed 4 bases at V and 2 bases at J, leaving 20 bases unmatched. CDR3 amino acids: CASSVRLRGTATWGNQPQHF. The CDR3 nucleotides are TGTGCCAGCAGTGTTAGGCTGAGGGGGACAGCCACTTGGGGCAATCAGCCCCAGCATTTT.

The chain combines TRBV7-8 with TRBJ1-5; TRBD1 matches 7 bases. The CDR3 consists of 15 residues. The germline V gene encodes CDR1 SGHVS and CDR2 FQNEAQ. Trimming at V came to 1 base and at J to 9 bases, leaving 9 bases not matched to a gene. CDR3 region: CASSLEQGFRWPQHF. The CDR3 region has the DNA TGTGCCAGCAGCTTAGAACAGGGGTTTAGGTGGCCCCAGCATTTT.

This chain connects TRBV4-1 to TRBJ2-1, with 11 bases lining up with TRBD2. CDR1 is MGHRA, CDR2 YSYEKL, per germline. The CDR3 length is 16 residues. J lost 4 bases, V lost 4 bases, and 6 bases had no gene match. The CDR3 region is CASSLGLAGPYNEQFF. For the CDR3, the DNA is TGCGCCAGCAGCCTAGGACTAGCGGGCCCATACAATGAGCAGTTCTTC.

This clone was picked up one time. The rearrangement uses TRBV7-2 and TRBJ2-6; 8 nucleotides line up with TRBD2. CDR1 is SGHTA, CDR2 FQGNSA, per germline. The CDR3 length is 17 residues. Trimming cost V 2 bases and J 1 base; bases outside gene matches: 4. The chain's CDR3 is CASSLQRERSGANVLTF. For the CDR3, the DNA is TGTGCCAGCAGCTTACAGCGGGAGAGGTCTGGGGCCAACGTCCTGACTTTC.

This sequence joins TRBV3-1 (or the pseudogene TRBV3-2) and TRBJ1-6, with unresolved D. V lost 0 bases and J 7 bases, leaving 10 bases between the germline ends. The length of the CDR3 is 15 residues. The germline V gene has CDR1 LGHDT and CDR2 YNNKEL (reference sequence). The CDR3 spells CASSQDTLQNSPLHF. CDR3 DNA sequence: TGTGCCAGCAGCCAAGACACACTACAAAATTCACCCCTCCACTTT.

This chain links TRBV9 with TRBJ2-7, with a weak D call TRBD2 (5 bases). Trimming took off 0 bases at V and 4 bases at J, with 14 bases between the two ends. The germline V gene has CDR1 SGDLS and CDR2 YYNGEE. The CDR3 runs to 15 residues. The CDR3 DNA follows: TGTGCCAGCAGCGTAGCGGAGAGCGGTGAATACGAGCAGTACTTC. Translation gives CASSVAESGEYEQYF.

The chain employs TRBV6-5 and TRBJ2-7; 10 bases are shared with TRBD1. Germline loops: CDR1 MNHEY, CDR2 SVGAGI. The ends lost 6 bases at V and 3 bases at J; junction bases unmatched: 8. The CDR3 sequence is 15 residues long. The CDR3 nucleotides are TGTGCCAGCAGAAGACAGGGGGCCAGATTCTACGAGCAGTACTTC. It specifies CASRRQGARFYEQYF.

The chain combines TRBV7-9 with TRBJ2-1, with D possibly matching TRBD2 (7 bases). V shed 0 bases and J shed 5 bases, with 14 bases lying between them. Germline V gives CDR1 SEHNR, CDR2 FQNEAQ (reference sequence). The CDR3 runs 16 residues. The CDR3 region has the DNA TGTGCCAGCAGCTTAGCGGCGGGGGCCGGCGACAATGAGCAGTTCTTC. It encodes CASSLAAGAGDNEQFF.

The rearrangement joins TRBV11-3 to TRBJ2-5; D is undetermined. This CDR3 contains 15 residues. The V end was cut by 0 bases, the J end by 0 bases, with 8 bases between. CDR1 and CDR2 (germline): SGHNT, YENEEA. The CDR3 DNA is TGTGCCAGCAGCTTAGATGTACGGTACCAAGAGACCCAGTACTTC. Its translation: CASSLDVRYQETQYF. The variable domain in full, with the rest retrieved from reference TRBV11-3 and TRBJ2-5, is EAGVVQSPRYKIIEKKQPVAFWCNPISGHNTLYWYLQNLGQGPELLIRYENEEAVDDSQLPKDRFSAERLKGVDSTLKIQPAELGDSAVYLCASSLDVRYQETQYFGPGTRLLVL.

Of note for this clone: At one of its ends the junction is not consistent with the germline gene, which may arise from a read error. The CDR3 here is CASSLETGDYNEQFF. For the CDR3, the DNA is TGTGCTAGCAGCTTGGAGACAGGGGATTACAATGAGCAGTTCTTC. The rearrangement joins TRBV7-7 to TRBJ2-1; TRBD1 agrees at 8 bases. This CDR3 is 15 amino acids long. Germline CDR1 SSHAT, CDR2 FNYEAQ (reference sequence).

Written as DNA, the CDR3 is TGTGCCAGCGAAGCGACAGGGGGCTGTGCAGAGACCCAGTACTTC. This gives the protein CASEATGGCAETQYF. J is TRBJ2-5 and V is TRBV6-7; 10 nucleotides align to TRBD1. TRBV6-7 is an ORF, and what it does is uncertain. The V segment lost 8 bases and the J segment 4 bases; nucleotides outside the gene matches: 10. This CDR3 is 15 amino acids long.

The CDR3 loop is CASSSGQGGNSPLHF. CDR3 nucleotides: TGTGCCAGCAGCTCGGGACAGGGTGGAAATTCACCCCTCCACTTT. The chain employs TRBV7-8 and TRBJ1-6, with TRBD1 matching over 9 bases. From germline, CDR1 is SGHVS and CDR2 FQNEAQ. The CDR3 runs to 15 residues. The J segment lost 7 bases and the V segment lost 4 bases, leaving 5 bases of the junction unmatched.

The CDR3 nucleotides read TGTGCCAGCACCGGGACAGCGGGTAACACTGAAGCTTTCTTT. Protein product: CASTGTAGNTEAFF. The chain joins TRBV11-2 to TRBJ1-1, with 7 bases identical to TRBD1. The CDR3 length is 14 residues. The germline V gene encodes CDR1 SGHAT and CDR2 FQNNGV. J was trimmed by 2 bases and V by 7 bases; bases with no gene match: 7.

The chain recombines TRBV27 with TRBJ2-2; possible D gene TRBD1, 5 bases. CDR1 MNHEY and CDR2 SMNVEV come from the germline V gene (reference sequence). The CDR3 consists of 14 residues. V gave up 5 bases and J gave up 1 base, with 8 bases separating them. This chain's CDR3 is CASSVRVNTGELFF. The CDR3 DNA is TGTGCCAGCAGTGTCAGGGTGAACACCGGGGAGCTGTTTTTT.

This sequence joins TRBV30 and TRBJ2-3; 11 bases map to TRBD1. V lost 0 bases and J lost 6; bases outside the gene matches: 8. The CDR3 totals 16 residues. The germline gives CDR1 GTSNPN, CDR2 SVGIG (reference sequence). The CDR3 here is CAWSVGQGAPEDTQYF. In DNA form, the CDR3 reads TGTGCCTGGAGTGTAGGACAGGGGGCCCCCGAGGATACGCAGTATTTT. The full variable domain, in which reference TRBV30 and TRBJ2-3 provide the parts outside the CDR3, is SQTIHQWPATLVQPVGSPLSLECTVEGTSNPNLYWYRQAAGRGLQLLFYSVGIGQISSEVPQNLSASRPQDRQFILSSKKLLLSDSGFYLCAWSVGQGAPEDTQYFGPGTRLTVL.

This chain joins TRBV10-1 and TRBJ2-1; 8 nucleotides align to TRBD2. V dropped 6 bases and J dropped 0; count of bases not matched to a gene: 4. This CDR3 is 15 amino acids long. Germline V gives CDR1 WNHNN, CDR2 SYGVQD (reference sequence). CDR3 nucleotide sequence: TGCGCCAGCAGCCTGAGCGGGAGCTCCTACAATGAGCAGTTCTTC. Its protein is CASSLSGSSYNEQFF.

This clone was seen a single time. This chain connects TRBV6-5 to TRBJ2-1, with 7 bases identical to TRBD2. Unmatched junction bases numbered 8, after V lost 6 bases and J lost 12 bases. Germline V CDR1 and CDR2: MNHEY, SVGAGI. The CDR3 spans 12 residues. CDR3 protein: CASSPPGGLQFF. CDR3 nucleotide sequence: TGTGCCAGCAGCCCCCCGGGGGGATTGCAGTTCTTC.

The chain recombines TRBV25-1 with TRBJ1-1; 8 bases line up with TRBD1. The trim removed 5 bases at V and 1 base at J, leaving 0 bases unmatched. In germline, CDR1 is MGHDK, CDR2 SYGVNS. The CDR3 totals 13 residues. CDR3 amino acids: CASSQGANTEAFF. In DNA form, the CDR3 reads TGTGCCAGCAGTCAGGGGGCGAACACTGAAGCTTTCTTT.

V and J are TRBV5-1 and TRBJ2-7, with a tentative D call TRBD2 (5 bases). Trimming removed 1 base from V and 2 bases from J, with 7 bases in between. Germline lookup yields CDR1 SGHRS and CDR2 YFSETQ. The CDR3 has 13 amino acids. CDR3 nucleotides: TGCGCCAGCAGCTTGAGCGGAACCTACGAGCAGTACTTC. Residues: CASSLSGTYEQYF. The full variable domain, with the rest looked up from reference TRBV5-1 and TRBJ2-7, is KAGVTQTPRYLIKTRGQQVTLSCSPISGHRSVSWYQQTPGQGLQFLFEYFSETQRNKGNFPGRFSGRQFSNSRSEMNVSTLELGDSALYLCASSLSGTYEQYFGPGTRLTVT.

This chain uses TRBV11-2 with TRBJ2-7, with TRBD2 matching 10 bases. CDR1 and CDR2 from the germline V gene are SGHAT and FQNNGV. The length of the CDR3 is 16 residues. V lost 5 bases and J lost 1; bases outside the gene matches: 8. CDR3 in amino acids: CASSPGGLAASYEQYF. The CDR3 DNA sequence: TGTGCCAGCAGCCCTGGTGGACTAGCGGCTTCCTACGAGCAGTACTTC.